This T cell receptor (beta chain) stems from a study of blood T cell repertoires in COVID-19. The CDR3 runs 15 residues. The V segment lost 6 bases and the J segment 7 bases; nucleotides outside the gene matches: 10. Germline CDR1 is LNHDA and CDR2 is SQIVND (reference sequence). Clones were read by immunoSEQ multiplex PCR, and TCRdb kept only the in-frame ones, dropping some. Seen here are tens of thousands of clones, 86% observed once, and the top ten hold 3% to 5%. Sequencing was carried out using peripheral blood. The chain combines TRBV19 with TRBJ2-2, with 8 bases fitting TRBD1. The clonotype originates from a man aged 65 to 85 with active COVID-19. In DNA, the CDR3 is TGTGCCAGTAGGGCAGGGACAGGTCAGTTCGGGGAGCTGTTTTTT. Its protein is CASRAGTGQFGELFF.